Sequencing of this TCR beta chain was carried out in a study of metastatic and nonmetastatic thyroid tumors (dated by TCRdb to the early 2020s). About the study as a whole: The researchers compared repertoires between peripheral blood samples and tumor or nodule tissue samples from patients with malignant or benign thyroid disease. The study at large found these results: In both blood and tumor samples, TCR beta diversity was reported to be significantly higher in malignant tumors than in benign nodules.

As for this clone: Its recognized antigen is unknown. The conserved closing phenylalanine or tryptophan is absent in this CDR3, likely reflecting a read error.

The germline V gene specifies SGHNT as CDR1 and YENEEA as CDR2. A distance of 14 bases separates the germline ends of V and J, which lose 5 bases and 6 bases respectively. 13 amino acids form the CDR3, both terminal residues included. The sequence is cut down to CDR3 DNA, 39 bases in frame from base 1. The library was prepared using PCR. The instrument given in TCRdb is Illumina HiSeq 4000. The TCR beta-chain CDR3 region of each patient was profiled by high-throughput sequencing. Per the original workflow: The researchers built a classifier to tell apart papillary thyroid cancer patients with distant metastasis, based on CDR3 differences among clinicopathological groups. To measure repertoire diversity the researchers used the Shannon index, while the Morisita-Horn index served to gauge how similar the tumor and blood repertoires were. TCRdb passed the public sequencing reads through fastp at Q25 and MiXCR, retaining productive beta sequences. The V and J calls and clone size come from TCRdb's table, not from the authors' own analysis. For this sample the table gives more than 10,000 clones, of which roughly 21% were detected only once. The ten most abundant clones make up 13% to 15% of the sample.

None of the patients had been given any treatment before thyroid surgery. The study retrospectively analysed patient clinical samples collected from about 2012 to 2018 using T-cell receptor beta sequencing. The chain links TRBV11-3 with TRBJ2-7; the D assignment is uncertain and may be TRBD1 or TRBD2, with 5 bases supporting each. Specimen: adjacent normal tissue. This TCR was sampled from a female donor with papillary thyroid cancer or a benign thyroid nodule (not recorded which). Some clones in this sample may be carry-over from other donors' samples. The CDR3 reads CASSPGPGGEQYG. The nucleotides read TGTGCCAGCAGCCCGGGGCCAGGAGGCGAGCAGTACGGC.